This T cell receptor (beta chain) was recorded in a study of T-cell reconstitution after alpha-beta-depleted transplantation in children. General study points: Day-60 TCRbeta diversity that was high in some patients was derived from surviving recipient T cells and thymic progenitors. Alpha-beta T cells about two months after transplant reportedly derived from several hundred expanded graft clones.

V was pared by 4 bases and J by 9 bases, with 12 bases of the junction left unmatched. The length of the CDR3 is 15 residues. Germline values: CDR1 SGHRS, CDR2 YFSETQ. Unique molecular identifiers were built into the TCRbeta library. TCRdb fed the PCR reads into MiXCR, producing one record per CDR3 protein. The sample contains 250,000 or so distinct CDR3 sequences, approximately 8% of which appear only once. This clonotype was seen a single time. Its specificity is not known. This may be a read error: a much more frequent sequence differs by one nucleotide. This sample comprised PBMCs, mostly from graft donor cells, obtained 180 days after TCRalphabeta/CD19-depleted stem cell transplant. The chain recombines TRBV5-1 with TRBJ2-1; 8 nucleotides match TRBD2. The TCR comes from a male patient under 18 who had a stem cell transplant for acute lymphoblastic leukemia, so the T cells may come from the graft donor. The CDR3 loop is CASSAKAGVRVEQFF. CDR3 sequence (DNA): TGCGCCAGCAGCGCCAAAGCGGGAGTACGGGTTGAGCAGTTCTTC.